Listed below are T cell receptor beta chains from one sample, sequenced in a study of blood T cell repertoires in COVID-19. Sequenced by immunoSEQ multiplex PCR; TCRdb stores in-frame clones only, minus some. The sample has approximately 340,000 clones; approximately 82% are singletons. Sequencing was done on a sample of peripheral blood. The origin of the receptors is a man aged 30 to 45 with active or convalescent COVID-19. Each CDR3 is given with its conserved first and last residue. The order of the fields is D gene, J gene, V gene, CDR3 protein, CDR3 DNA. The D gene is left open where the match is weak.

D gene: NA; J gene: TRBJ2-2; V gene: TRBV13; CDR3 protein: CASSSRGNTGELFF; CDR3 DNA: TGTGCCAGCAGCTCCCGGGGGAACACCGGGGAGCTGTTTTTT
D gene: NA; J gene: TRBJ2-1; V gene: TRBV11-1; CDR3 protein: CASSQGGDSRYNEQFF; CDR3 DNA: TGTGCCAGCAGTCAAGGCGGAGATAGCCGTTACAATGAGCAGTTCTTC
D gene: TRBD2; J gene: TRBJ2-5; V gene: TRBV7-7; CDR3 protein: CASSSRLASRETQYF; CDR3 DNA: TGTGCCAGCAGCTCCAGACTAGCGTCTCGGGAGACCCAGTACTTC
D gene: TRBD1; J gene: TRBJ2-1; V gene: TRBV11-3; CDR3 protein: CASSNRGEQFF; CDR3 DNA: TGTGCCAGCAGCAACAGGGGTGAGCAGTTCTTC
D gene: NA; J gene: TRBJ2-7; V gene: TRBV7-9; CDR3 protein: CASSYAGEYEQYF; CDR3 DNA: TGTGCCAGCAGCTACGCAGGGGAATACGAGCAGTACTTC
D gene: TRBD1; J gene: TRBJ2-7; V gene: TRBV11-2; CDR3 protein: CASSPGQGNEQYF; CDR3 DNA: TGTGCCAGCAGCCCCGGACAGGGGAACGAGCAGTACTTC
D gene: TRBD1; J gene: TRBJ2-7; V gene: TRBV2; CDR3 protein: CASSERQYGTGVSYEQYF; CDR3 DNA: TGTGCCAGCAGTGAGAGACAATACGGGACAGGGGTCTCCTACGAGCAGTACTTC
D gene: TRBD1; J gene: TRBJ1-2; V gene: TRBV6-5; CDR3 protein: CASSLRQGGNGYTF; CDR3 DNA: TGTGCCAGCAGCCTCCGACAGGGGGGGAATGGCTACACCTTC
D gene: NA; J gene: TRBJ2-7; V gene: TRBV10-3; CDR3 protein: CAISESAASYEQYF; CDR3 DNA: TGTGCCATCAGTGAGTCGGCGGCGAGCTACGAGCAGTACTTC
D gene: TRBD1; J gene: TRBJ2-7; V gene: TRBV29-1; CDR3 protein: CSVDPGQGLYEQYF; CDR3 DNA: TGCAGCGTTGATCCGGGACAGGGACTATACGAGCAGTACTTC
D gene: NA; J gene: TRBJ1-3; V gene: TRBV7-2; CDR3 protein: CASSLVPGVWGNTIYF; CDR3 DNA: TGTGCCAGCAGCTTAGTGCCCGGGGTATGGGGAAACACCATATATTTT
D gene: NA; J gene: TRBJ1-4; V gene: TRBV4-2; CDR3 protein: CATQPEVKFEKLFF; CDR3 DNA: TGTGCCACCCAGCCGGAGGTCAAGTTTGAAAAACTGTTTTTT
D gene: NA; J gene: TRBJ1-2; V gene: TRBV5-6; CDR3 protein: CASSLGSLDGYTF; CDR3 DNA: TGTGCCAGCAGCTTGGGCAGCCTAGATGGCTACACCTTC
D gene: TRBD2; J gene: TRBJ2-5; V gene: TRBV9; CDR3 protein: CASTLAGDLGETQYF; CDR3 DNA: TGTGCCAGCACTCTGGCGGGGGACCTGGGAGAGACCCAGTACTTC
D gene: TRBD2; J gene: TRBJ2-1; V gene: TRBV7-9; CDR3 protein: CASSPGTSGGGYNEQFF; CDR3 DNA: TGTGCCAGCAGCCCCGGGACTAGCGGGGGGGGCTACAATGAGCAGTTCTTC
D gene: TRBD1; J gene: TRBJ2-1; V gene: TRBV6-2/TRBV6-3; CDR3 protein: CASSYSGQGSEQFF; CDR3 DNA: TGTGCCAGCAGTTACTCCGGACAGGGCAGTGAGCAGTTCTTC
D gene: NA; J gene: TRBJ1-6; V gene: TRBV12-3/TRBV12-4; CDR3 protein: CASTLSYNSPLHF; CDR3 DNA: TGTGCCAGCACCCTTTCCTATAATTCACCCCTCCACTTT
D gene: NA; J gene: TRBJ1-2; V gene: TRBV27; CDR3 protein: CASSRNGANYGYTF; CDR3 DNA: TGTGCCAGCTCTCGAAACGGAGCTAACTATGGCTACACCTTC